Listed below are T cell receptor beta chains from one sample, sequenced in a study of T cells in Graves' hyperthyroidism and ophthalmopathy. TCRdb reprocessed the multiplex PCR reads via MiXCR and lists one record per CDR3 protein. The sample consists of about 50,000 distinct CDR3 sequences, roughly 50% of them appearing once. Sequencing input: blood. These receptors were collected from a woman in her 30s with Graves' ophthalmopathy. CDR3s include the opening cysteine and the closing phenylalanine or tryptophan. D genes are given only for firm matches. Some rows mark clone size as missing; the rest say once, few, many or name a class of expanded clone.

d_gene	j_gene	abundance	v_gene	CDR3nt	CDR3aa
.	TRBJ2-2	many	TRBV7-3	TGTGCCAGCAGCTTAATCAGGGGAAACACCGGGGAGCTGTTTTTT	CASSLIRGNTGELFF
TRBD2	TRBJ2-7	many	TRBV6-5	TGTGCCAGCAGCCGGGGACTAGCGGGCGCCTACGAGCAGTACTTC	CASSRGLAGAYEQYF
.	TRBJ2-1	.	TRBV7-9	TGTGCCAGTAACTTGGACAATGAGCAGTTCTTC	CASNLDNEQFF
TRBD1	TRBJ2-7	many	TRBV6-1	TGTGCCAGCAGTCCAAGACAGGGGGCGGTTTCCGAGCAGTACTTC	CASSPRQGAVSEQYF
.	TRBJ2-5	many	TRBV19	TGTGCCAGTAGTAGAGGGGGATCGAAAGAGACCCAGTACTTC	CASSRGGSKETQYF
TRBD2	TRBJ2-3	.	TRBV7-9	TGTGCCAGCAGCCACGGAGTGCGGGAGAGCTACAATGAGCAGTATTTT	CASSHGVRESYNEQYF
.	TRBJ2-2	many	TRBV9	TGTGCCAGCAGCGTAGACGGGGCCGGGGAGCTGTTTTTT	CASSVDGAGELFF
TRBD1	TRBJ2-1	.	TRBV24-1	TGTGCCACCAGTGACCCAGGACAGGGTTACAATGAGCAGTTCTTC	CATSDPGQGYNEQFF
.	TRBJ2-2	.	TRBV3-1	TGTGCCAGCCGTGGTCTTAACACCGGGGAGCTGTTTTTT	CASRGLNTGELFF
TRBD2	TRBJ2-3	many	TRBV20-1	TGCAGTGCTAGCCCGTCCAGCGGGAGGGCCACAGATACGCAGTATTTT	CSASPSSGRATDTQYF
.	TRBJ1-4	.	TRBV29-1	TGCAGCGTTAGTGTTACGGGAGAAAAACTGTTTTTT	CSVSVTGEKLFF
.	TRBJ2-3	.	TRBV9	TGTGCCAGCAGCCCATCCGGAGTTTCGGGAGATACGCAGTATTTT	CASSPSGVSGDTQYF
.	TRBJ2-7	many	TRBV6-5	TGTGCCAGCAGTTACAAAGGGGGGGGGTACGAGCAGTACTTC	CASSYKGGGYEQYF
.	TRBJ2-4	.	TRBV6-2/TRBV6-3	TGTGCCAGCAGAACTTCCGGGACACGGACCCAAAACATTCAGTACTTC	CASRTSGTRTQNIQYF
TRBD2	TRBJ2-1	.	TRBV20-1	TGCAGTGGCAGACTAGCGAGAGGCAAAATGTATAATGAGCAGTTCTTC	CSGRLARGKMYNEQFF
TRBD1	TRBJ2-5	.	TRBV20-1	TGCAGTGCCAGCCCGGGGACAGCTCACCAGACCCAGTACTTC	CSASPGTAHQTQYF
.	TRBJ1-1	.	TRBV5-1	TGCGCCAGCAGCTACCAGGGTGAGGGGGATGAAGCTTTCTTT	CASSYQGEGDEAFF
.	TRBJ1-1	many	TRBV7-9	TGTGCCAGCAGCTTAGAGGAGAACACTGAAGCTTTCTTT	CASSLEENTEAFF
TRBD1	TRBJ1-1	many	TRBV28	TGTGCCAGCATTACCGGGACAGGGCTGAACACTGAAGCTTTCTTT	CASITGTGLNTEAFF
.	TRBJ2-1	.	TRBV7-7	TGTGCTAGCAGCTTAACGAGGTCCGGAGAGCAGTTCTTC	CASSLTRSGEQFF
.	TRBJ1-2	.	TRBV30	TGTGCCTGGAGTGTACGTTGGGGTCAGGGTAGTGCGTCTAACTATGGCTACACCTTC	CAWSVRWGQGSASNYGYTF
.	TRBJ1-1	.	TRBV10-3	TGTGCCATCACAGGAGGGGGAATGAACACTGAAGCTTTCTTT	CAITGGGMNTEAFF
.	TRBJ1-6	.	TRBV24-1	TGTGCCACCAGCGATTTGATGGGGAATTCACCCCTCCACTTT	CATSDLMGNSPLHF
.	TRBJ1-4	.	TRBV19	TGTGCCAGTATTGGTGAAAAACTGTTTTTT	CASIGEKLFF
.	TRBJ2-5	.	TRBV20-1	TGCAGTGTAATGGGAGCGAGCAACCAAGAGACCCAGTACTTC	CSVMGASNQETQYF
.	TRBJ1-5	.	TRBV2	TGTGCCAGCAGTGAAGCTGGACAGCCCCAGCATTTT	CASSEAGQPQHF
TRBD1	TRBJ1-2	many	TRBV19	TGTGCCAGTAGACTGACAGGGGGGGCCGGTCAGTATGGCTACACCTTC	CASRLTGGAGQYGYTF